Described below is a single TCR beta chain sequence and its context. Additional DNA sequences in this sample encode the identical CDR3. The source of the sample is a study of blood T cell repertoires in COVID-19. Study background: The study drew acute and convalescent COVID-19 samples from the United States, Italy and Spain.

The repertoire was sequenced with immunoSEQ multiplex PCR; TCRdb's copy has only in-frame clones and lacks some. Among approximately 69,000 clones listed, roughly 90% were seen once. Germline values: CDR1 LNHDA, CDR2 SQIVND (reference sequence). V shed 1 base and J shed 5 bases, with 9 bases lying between them. The CDR3 length is 14 residues. The sequenced material came from peripheral blood. J is TRBJ1-5 and V is TRBV19; D might be TRBD1 (6 bases). The sequence came from a man between 50 and 59 years old with acute or convalescent COVID-19. CDR3 in DNA: TGTGCCAGTAGTATAGTACAGGGCGATCAGCCCCAGCATTTT. It yields the protein CASSIVQGDQPQHF.